This T cell receptor beta chain came from a study of blood T cell repertoires in COVID-19. TCRdb's copy holds only in-frame clones and misses some; the assay was immunoSEQ multiplex PCR. The sample yields under 400,000 clones, more than 70% seen once. Losses at the gene ends were 5 bases for V and 2 bases for J; bases not matched to a gene: 5. The length of the CDR3 is 15 residues. CDR1 SQVTM and CDR2 ANQGSEA come from the germline V gene. Specimen: PBMCs or T cells enriched from blood (not recorded which). The chain uses TRBV29-1 and TRBJ2-3, with 12 bases fitting TRBD1. This TCR was sampled from a man in his forties in a cohort exposed to, infected with or recovered from COVID-19 (not recorded which). The CDR3 DNA sequence: TGCAGCGTTTCAGGGACAGGGGGCAACACAGATACGCAGTATTTT. It codes for CSVSGTGGNTDTQYF.